Each of the 14 T cell receptor beta chains below was sequenced from the same sample in a study of blood T cell repertoires in COVID-19. Some clones are missing from TCRdb's copy, which holds only in-frame ones; the method was immunoSEQ multiplex PCR. The data hold hundreds of thousands of clones, with about 90% observed a single time. Sequenced material: PBMCs or T cells enriched from blood (not recorded which). The receptors come from a woman in her twenties or thirties with acute COVID-19.

This clone was picked up a small number of times. The chain joins TRBV28 to TRBJ2-7; 7 nucleotides agree with TRBD2. CDR3 length: 13 residues. CDR1 MDHEN and CDR2 SYDVKM come from the germline V gene. The trim removed 10 bases at V and 4 bases at J, leaving 10 bases unmatched. As DNA, the CDR3 is TGTGCCACCGCCCCGGGGAGGGAGTACGAGCAGTACTTC. Translation gives CATAPGREYEQYF.

The rearrangement joins TRBV5-4 to TRBJ1-1; D unresolved. Germline V gives CDR1 SGHNT, CDR2 YYREEE (reference sequence). The CDR3 totals 12 residues. V was shortened by 2 bases and J by 3 bases, with 5 bases between the two germline ends. The CDR3 loop is CASSFTHTEAFF. The CDR3 DNA reads TGTGCCAGCAGCTTTACTCACACTGAAGCTTTCTTT.

This clone was picked up a small number of times. The chain couples TRBV2 to TRBJ1-1; no clear D gene. Germline loops: CDR1 SNHLY, CDR2 FYNNEI. CDR3 length: 14 residues. V was clipped by 5 bases and J by 1 base, with 11 bases between them. CDR3 sequence reads: CASSSLLKNTEAFF. CDR3 coding DNA: TGTGCCAGCAGTAGCCTCTTGAAGAACACTGAAGCTTTCTTT.

The sample holds a few counts of this clone. The junction and the germline gene differ at one end; a read error may be behind it. V usage is TRBV11-2 and J usage is TRBJ1-1, with TRBD1 as a possible D gene (6 bases). Germline values: CDR1 SGHAT, CDR2 FQNNGV. CDR3 length: 13 residues. DNA for the CDR3: TGTGCCAGCAGCCTCCGGGACATGGGAAGGTGGAACTTT. Protein product: CASSLRDMGRWNF.

The chain combines TRBV3-1 (or the pseudogene TRBV3-2) with TRBJ2-6, with a tentative D call TRBD1 (5 bases). Germline V gene data show CDR1 as LGHDT and CDR2 as YNNKEL (reference sequence). Trimming cost V 3 bases and J 4 bases, with 13 bases left between them. The CDR3 is 16 amino acids. The CDR3 protein is CASSHLLGLGANVLTF. The CDR3 bases are TGTGCCAGCAGCCATCTACTGGGGCTCGGGGCCAACGTCCTGACTTTC.

CDR3 DNA: TGTGCCAGCAGTGGCGGAAGCTCCTACGAGCAGTACTTC. It is translated as CASSGGSSYEQYF. This sequence joins TRBV2 and TRBJ2-7; D is unresolved. Trimming shortened V by 4 bases and J by 0 bases, and 7 bases separated the two germline ends. From germline, CDR1 is SNHLY and CDR2 FYNNEI. The CDR3 contains 13 residues.

V gene TRBV24-1 combines with J gene TRBJ2-7, with a tentative D call TRBD1 (6 bases). This CDR3 contains 12 residues. The V gene's germline CDR1 is KGHDR and CDR2 SFDVKD. V was pared by 5 bases and J by 2 bases, with 6 bases between. This CDR3 reads CATSGDTYEQYF. The CDR3 region has the DNA TGTGCCACCAGTGGGGACACCTACGAGCAGTACTTC.

A single count supports this clone. The J gene is TRBJ1-3, the V gene TRBV30, with TRBD1 matching 7 bases. This CDR3 is built from 14 residues. V shed 0 bases and J 1 base; nucleotides not matched to a gene: 0. The germline V gene has CDR1 GTSNPN and CDR2 SVGIG (reference sequence). Written as DNA, the CDR3 is TGTGCCTGGAGTGTACAGGGGTCTGGAAACACCATATATTTT. Its translation: CAWSVQGSGNTIYF.

In this sample, this clone turned up a few times. The CDR3 coding sequence is TGTGCCAGCAGCCCCGGGACTAGTTTCAGTCTGAGCCACGAGCAGTACTTC. It codes for CASSPGTSFSLSHEQYF. This sequence joins TRBV13 and TRBJ2-7, with 8 positions matching TRBD2. V gave up 5 bases and J gave up 5 bases; unmatched junction bases: 17. The CDR3 contains 17 residues. In germline, CDR1 is PRHDT, CDR2 FYEKMQ (reference sequence).

This chain connects TRBV30 to TRBJ2-5; maybe TRBD2 (5 bases). Germline V gene data show CDR1 as GTSNPN and CDR2 as SVGIG (reference sequence). Trimming left V 0 bases short and J 2 bases short, with 13 bases between. This CDR3 has 15 amino acids. The CDR3 DNA follows: TGTGCCTGGAGTGTGCTGTCCGGGGAACAAGAGACCCAGTACTTC. Protein sequence: CAWSVLSGEQETQYF.

The J gene is TRBJ2-4, the V gene TRBV7-9; 7 bases are shared with TRBD1. The V gene's germline CDR1 is SEHNR and CDR2 FQNEAQ (reference sequence). The CDR3 runs 18 residues. Trimming cost V 4 bases and J 4 bases; bases outside gene matches: 16. The CDR3 DNA reads TGTGCCAGCAGCTCCGCACCTAAATCCGGGACAGAGAAAAACATTCAGTACTTC. Encoded protein: CASSSAPKSGTEKNIQYF.

The J gene is TRBJ1-5, the V gene TRBV21-1; the table calls TRBD1, which could not be checked here. TRBV21-1 is recorded as a pseudogene. This CDR3 spans 18 amino acids. The DNA of the CDR3 is TGTGCCAGCAGCAAAGGAAGGGCAGGGCCTTATAGCAATCAGCCCCAGCATTTT. This encodes CASSKGRAGPYSNQPQHF.

The chain recombines TRBV20-1 with TRBJ2-7; the D gene is possibly TRBD1 (6 bases). Trimming took 3 bases from V and 2 from J, leaving 17 bases between them. The CDR3 runs to 15 residues. CDR1 DFQATT and CDR2 SNEGSKA come from the germline V gene (reference sequence). The chain's CDR3 is CSASHLYRDPYEQYF. The CDR3 DNA follows: TGCAGTGCTAGTCACCTCTACAGGGATCCCTACGAGCAGTACTTC.

This clone appeared a few times. This chain links TRBV28 with TRBJ1-2, with 11 bases matching TRBD1. Germline CDR1 MDHEN, CDR2 SYDVKM. This CDR3 has 14 amino acids. The V segment lost 8 bases and the J segment 4 bases; nucleotides outside the gene matches: 6. The CDR3 region is CASGIGQGAYGYTF. CDR3 in DNA: TGTGCCAGCGGAATAGGACAGGGGGCCTATGGCTACACCTTC.